The rows below give T cell receptor beta chains drawn from one sample of a study of human T cells and chemical hapten exposure. TCRdb reanalysed the RACE reads using MiXCR and keeps one entry per CDR3 protein. Among 50,000 to 65,000 distinct CDR3 sequences listed, around 7% were seen once. Material: whole blood, obtained in connection with sensitization to the hapten diphenylcyclopropenone (DPC). The receptors shown here come from a woman aged 30 to 39 with alopecia areata. Some clones in this sample may be carry-over from other donors' samples. Both conserved end residues are part of each CDR3. Fields, in order: V gene, D gene, J gene, clone size, CDR3 DNA, CDR3 protein. The D gene is left open where the match is weak. Size values are once, few and many counts, or a class for expanded clones, and some rows have none.

v_gene: TRBV18
d_gene: .
j_gene: TRBJ1-1
abundance: many
CDR3nt: TGTGCCAGCTCACGACAGGCCACTGAAGCTTTCTTT
CDR3aa: CASSRQATEAFF

v_gene: TRBV20-1
d_gene: .
j_gene: TRBJ1-2
abundance: few
CDR3nt: TGCAGTGCCCTAAGGATAGCTAACTATGGCTACACCTTC
CDR3aa: CSALRIANYGYTF

v_gene: TRBV28
d_gene: .
j_gene: TRBJ1-1
abundance: many
CDR3nt: TGTGCCAGCAGTTTGGTACAGGGTAATACTGAAGCTTTCTTT
CDR3aa: CASSLVQGNTEAFF

v_gene: TRBV3-1
d_gene: TRBD1
j_gene: TRBJ1-5
abundance: few
CDR3nt: TGTGCCAGCAGCCTACAGGGGGCTCAGCCCCAGCATTTT
CDR3aa: CASSLQGAQPQHF

v_gene: TRBV11-2
d_gene: TRBD1
j_gene: TRBJ1-1
abundance: many
CDR3nt: TGTGCCAGCAGCTTGAAACTCGACAGGGTTTCTGAAGCTTTCTTT
CDR3aa: CASSLKLDRVSEAFF

v_gene: TRBV5-1
d_gene: .
j_gene: TRBJ1-2
abundance: many
CDR3nt: TGCGCCAGCAGCTTGAACGAAGGCTACACCTTC
CDR3aa: CASSLNEGYTF

v_gene: TRBV20-1
d_gene: TRBD1
j_gene: TRBJ2-3
abundance: many
CDR3nt: TGCAGTGCTGAGGACAGGGCAGATACGCAGTATTTT
CDR3aa: CSAEDRADTQYF

v_gene: TRBV11-3
d_gene: .
j_gene: TRBJ1-1
abundance: .
CDR3nt: TGTGCCAGCAGCTTAGGCAGGGGCGGAAGAGATGAAGCTTTCTTT
CDR3aa: CASSLGRGGRDEAFF

v_gene: TRBV4-1
d_gene: .
j_gene: TRBJ2-3
abundance: many
CDR3nt: TGCGCCAGCAGCCAAGGGGGCCGGGGGGCCACAGATACGCAGTATTTT
CDR3aa: CASSQGGRGATDTQYF

v_gene: TRBV7-3
d_gene: TRBD1
j_gene: TRBJ2-4
abundance: few
CDR3nt: TGTGCCAGCAGCTCCGGACAGGTCGAAGCCATTCAGTACTTC
CDR3aa: CASSSGQVEAIQYF

v_gene: TRBV30
d_gene: .
j_gene: TRBJ2-6
abundance: .
CDR3nt: TGTGCCTGGAGTTTGGGCGCCAGGGCCAACGTCCTGACTTTC
CDR3aa: CAWSLGARANVLTF

v_gene: TRBV12-3/TRBV12-4
d_gene: .
j_gene: TRBJ2-5
abundance: .
CDR3nt: TGTGCCAGCAGCTACATGTTGGGTCCCCAAGAAGAGACCCAGTACTTC
CDR3aa: CASSYMLGPQEETQYF

v_gene: TRBV7-9
d_gene: TRBD2
j_gene: TRBJ2-1
abundance: many
CDR3nt: TGTGCCAGCAGCTGGGATAGCGGGGGGGTCTACAATGAGCAGTTCTTC
CDR3aa: CASSWDSGGVYNEQFF

v_gene: TRBV20-1
d_gene: TRBD1
j_gene: TRBJ1-2
abundance: many
CDR3nt: TGCAGTGCTAGCAACAGGGGCGTGGGGGGCTATGGCTACACCTTC
CDR3aa: CSASNRGVGGYGYTF

v_gene: TRBV5-1
d_gene: .
j_gene: TRBJ2-7
abundance: .
CDR3nt: TGCGCCAGCAGCTTGGTCCGGTCCGGGGAGCAGTACTTC
CDR3aa: CASSLVRSGEQYF

v_gene: TRBV12-3/TRBV12-4
d_gene: TRBD1
j_gene: TRBJ1-2
abundance: .
CDR3nt: TGTGCCAGCAGTATCTATCAGGGGGTTGAGGGCTACACCTTC
CDR3aa: CASSIYQGVEGYTF

v_gene: TRBV20-1
d_gene: .
j_gene: TRBJ1-1
abundance: many
CDR3nt: TGCAGTGCCGCGGACATTTGGGACACTGAAGCTTTCTTT
CDR3aa: CSAADIWDTEAFF

v_gene: TRBV5-1
d_gene: TRBD2
j_gene: TRBJ2-1
abundance: many
CDR3nt: TGCGCCAGCAGCATAACTAGCGGGGGTGGCAATGAGCAGTTCTTC
CDR3aa: CASSITSGGGNEQFF

v_gene: TRBV30
d_gene: .
j_gene: TRBJ2-7
abundance: many
CDR3nt: TGTGCCTGGACCGTTGGGGGCAGCTCCTACGAGCAGTACTTC
CDR3aa: CAWTVGGSSYEQYF

v_gene: TRBV7-2
d_gene: .
j_gene: TRBJ1-1
abundance: many
CDR3nt: TGTGCCAGCAGCTTAGTTGCAGGGGACACTGAAGCTTTCTTT
CDR3aa: CASSLVAGDTEAFF

v_gene: TRBV3-1
d_gene: .
j_gene: TRBJ2-5
abundance: .
CDR3nt: TGTGCCAGCAGCCGAAGCGAGGTTGGTGGGACCCAGTACTTC
CDR3aa: CASSRSEVGGTQYF

v_gene: TRBV6-6
d_gene: .
j_gene: TRBJ1-4
abundance: once
CDR3nt: TGTGCCAGCAAACAGCCGAATGAAAAACTGTTTTTT
CDR3aa: CASKQPNEKLFF

v_gene: TRBV7-9
d_gene: .
j_gene: TRBJ1-1
abundance: many
CDR3nt: TGTGCCAGCAGCTCAACGGTTGGCCACACTGAAGCTTTCTTT
CDR3aa: CASSSTVGHTEAFF

v_gene: TRBV7-3
d_gene: .
j_gene: TRBJ2-2
abundance: many
CDR3nt: TGTGCCAGCAGCCCGAGCAACACCGGGGAGCTGTTTTTT
CDR3aa: CASSPSNTGELFF

v_gene: TRBV20-1
d_gene: TRBD2
j_gene: TRBJ2-3
abundance: few
CDR3nt: TGCAGTGCTAGAGATTGGCTAGCGGGGAGCACAGATACGCAGTATTTT
CDR3aa: CSARDWLAGSTDTQYF

v_gene: TRBV3-1
d_gene: .
j_gene: TRBJ1-2
abundance: .
CDR3nt: TGTGCCAGCAGCCAAAGGACAGATGGCTACACCTTC
CDR3aa: CASSQRTDGYTF

v_gene: TRBV20-1
d_gene: TRBD1
j_gene: TRBJ1-5
abundance: many
CDR3nt: TGCAGTGCTGAGCAGGGGGGGACGAATCAGCCCCAGCATTTT
CDR3aa: CSAEQGGTNQPQHF

v_gene: TRBV9
d_gene: TRBD1
j_gene: TRBJ1-2
abundance: many
CDR3nt: TGTGCCAGCAGACGAACAGGGGGCGCTTTTGGCTACACCTTC
CDR3aa: CASRRTGGAFGYTF

v_gene: TRBV6-5
d_gene: .
j_gene: TRBJ1-5
abundance: many
CDR3nt: TGTGCCAGCAGGTCTACTGGGGCCGAGAATCAGCCCCAGCATTTT
CDR3aa: CASRSTGAENQPQHF

v_gene: TRBV7-7
d_gene: .
j_gene: TRBJ2-2
abundance: few
CDR3nt: TGTGCTAGCAGCGCTTCCACGAACACCGGGGAGCTGTTTTTT
CDR3aa: CASSASTNTGELFF

v_gene: TRBV29-1
d_gene: .
j_gene: TRBJ2-3
abundance: many
CDR3nt: TGCAGCGTTGAAGGCCAGGAGCAGGATACGCAGTATTTT
CDR3aa: CSVEGQEQDTQYF

v_gene: TRBV5-1
d_gene: .
j_gene: TRBJ1-5
abundance: many
CDR3nt: TGCGCCAGCAGCCGGACAGTTGGCAATCAGCCCCAGCATTTT
CDR3aa: CASSRTVGNQPQHF

v_gene: TRBV27
d_gene: .
j_gene: TRBJ2-7
abundance: .
CDR3nt: TGTGCCGAAGCCCACAAAGGCTCCTACGAGCAGTACTTC
CDR3aa: CAEAHKGSYEQYF

v_gene: TRBV2
d_gene: .
j_gene: TRBJ1-5
abundance: many
CDR3nt: TGTGCCAGCGACTACAGACCGGGCCTTTCGAATCAGCCCCAGCATTTT
CDR3aa: CASDYRPGLSNQPQHF

v_gene: TRBV18
d_gene: TRBD1
j_gene: TRBJ2-7
abundance: many
CDR3nt: TGTGCCAGCTCACCAAACCCAGGGGGCAACGAGCAGTACTTC
CDR3aa: CASSPNPGGNEQYF

v_gene: TRBV7-8
d_gene: .
j_gene: TRBJ1-3
abundance: many
CDR3nt: TGTGCCAGCAGCTTAGAGGTGGGATTCTCTGGAAACACCATATATTTT
CDR3aa: CASSLEVGFSGNTIYF

v_gene: TRBV20-1
d_gene: TRBD2
j_gene: TRBJ2-3
abundance: many
CDR3nt: TGCAGCATCCCCGGGACTATATCAGATACGCAGTATTTT
CDR3aa: CSIPGTISDTQYF

v_gene: TRBV5-1
d_gene: .
j_gene: TRBJ2-4
abundance: many
CDR3nt: TGCGCCAGCAGCTTGGACACCCAAAGCGGGACACCGAGGGCCAAAAACATTCAGTACTTC
CDR3aa: CASSLDTQSGTPRAKNIQYF

v_gene: TRBV12-5
d_gene: .
j_gene: TRBJ1-1
abundance: .
CDR3nt: TGTGCTAGTGGTTTGGAAGGGACCACTGAAGCTTTCTTT
CDR3aa: CASGLEGTTEAFF

v_gene: TRBV29-1
d_gene: .
j_gene: TRBJ1-1
abundance: many
CDR3nt: TGCAGCGCTACCGGACGGAACATGAACACTGAAGCTTTCTTT
CDR3aa: CSATGRNMNTEAFF

v_gene: TRBV15
d_gene: TRBD2
j_gene: TRBJ2-1
abundance: .
CDR3nt: TGTGCCACTCCGACTAGCGGGGGGCCATCTTACAATGAGCAGTTCTTC
CDR3aa: CATPTSGGPSYNEQFF

v_gene: TRBV12-3/TRBV12-4
d_gene: .
j_gene: TRBJ1-6
abundance: many
CDR3nt: TGTGCCAGCAGTTCAGACAGCCATAATTCACCCCTCCACTTT
CDR3aa: CASSSDSHNSPLHF

v_gene: TRBV29-1
d_gene: TRBD1
j_gene: TRBJ1-6
abundance: once
CDR3nt: TGCAGCGTCCCCTCGGGGACAGGGGAGAACTCACCCCTCCACTTT
CDR3aa: CSVPSGTGENSPLHF

v_gene: TRBV6-2/TRBV6-3
d_gene: .
j_gene: TRBJ2-2
abundance: many
CDR3nt: TGTGCCAGCAGTTTGGCCGGGACTCGCAACACCGGGGAGCTGTTTTTT
CDR3aa: CASSLAGTRNTGELFF

v_gene: TRBV14
d_gene: .
j_gene: TRBJ2-3
abundance: many
CDR3nt: TGTGCCAGCAGCCAGTGGAACACAGATACGCAGTATTTT
CDR3aa: CASSQWNTDTQYF

v_gene: TRBV7-9
d_gene: TRBD1
j_gene: TRBJ1-5
abundance: many
CDR3nt: TGTGCCAGCAGCCTGACAGGGGGCGGCAATCAGCCCCAGCATTTT
CDR3aa: CASSLTGGGNQPQHF

v_gene: TRBV30
d_gene: TRBD1
j_gene: TRBJ2-5
abundance: few
CDR3nt: TGTGCCTGGAGTGTATGGTCCCAGGGGGACACCTACACCCTGACCCAGTACTTC
CDR3aa: CAWSVWSQGDTYTLTQYF

v_gene: TRBV9
d_gene: .
j_gene: TRBJ2-7
abundance: many
CDR3nt: TGTGCCAGCAGCGTAACGGGGGCTAGCTCCTACGAGCAGTACTTC
CDR3aa: CASSVTGASSYEQYF

v_gene: TRBV2
d_gene: .
j_gene: TRBJ1-5
abundance: many
CDR3nt: TGTGCCAGCAGTAAAAGCAATCAGCCCCAGCATTTT
CDR3aa: CASSKSNQPQHF

v_gene: TRBV12-3/TRBV12-4
d_gene: .
j_gene: TRBJ2-1
abundance: many
CDR3nt: TGTGCCAGCAGTTTTATTTTGGCGGTCAGTTACAATGAGCAGTTCTTC
CDR3aa: CASSFILAVSYNEQFF

v_gene: TRBV20-1
d_gene: .
j_gene: TRBJ2-6
abundance: many
CDR3nt: TGCAGTGCTAGAGAAGTTGATAGCTCTGGGGCCAACGTCCTGACTTTC
CDR3aa: CSAREVDSSGANVLTF

v_gene: TRBV7-2
d_gene: .
j_gene: TRBJ2-3
abundance: many
CDR3nt: TGTGCCAGCAGCTTAGGTGTCCAGTCCGATACGCAGTATTTT
CDR3aa: CASSLGVQSDTQYF

v_gene: TRBV9
d_gene: .
j_gene: TRBJ2-5
abundance: many
CDR3nt: TGTGCCAGCAGCGTTAGCGGCCATCAAAAAGAGACCCAGTACTTC
CDR3aa: CASSVSGHQKETQYF

v_gene: TRBV5-1
d_gene: .
j_gene: TRBJ2-2
abundance: many
CDR3nt: TGCGCCAGCAGCGCGGGACAGTTGAACACCGGGGAGCTGTTTTTT
CDR3aa: CASSAGQLNTGELFF